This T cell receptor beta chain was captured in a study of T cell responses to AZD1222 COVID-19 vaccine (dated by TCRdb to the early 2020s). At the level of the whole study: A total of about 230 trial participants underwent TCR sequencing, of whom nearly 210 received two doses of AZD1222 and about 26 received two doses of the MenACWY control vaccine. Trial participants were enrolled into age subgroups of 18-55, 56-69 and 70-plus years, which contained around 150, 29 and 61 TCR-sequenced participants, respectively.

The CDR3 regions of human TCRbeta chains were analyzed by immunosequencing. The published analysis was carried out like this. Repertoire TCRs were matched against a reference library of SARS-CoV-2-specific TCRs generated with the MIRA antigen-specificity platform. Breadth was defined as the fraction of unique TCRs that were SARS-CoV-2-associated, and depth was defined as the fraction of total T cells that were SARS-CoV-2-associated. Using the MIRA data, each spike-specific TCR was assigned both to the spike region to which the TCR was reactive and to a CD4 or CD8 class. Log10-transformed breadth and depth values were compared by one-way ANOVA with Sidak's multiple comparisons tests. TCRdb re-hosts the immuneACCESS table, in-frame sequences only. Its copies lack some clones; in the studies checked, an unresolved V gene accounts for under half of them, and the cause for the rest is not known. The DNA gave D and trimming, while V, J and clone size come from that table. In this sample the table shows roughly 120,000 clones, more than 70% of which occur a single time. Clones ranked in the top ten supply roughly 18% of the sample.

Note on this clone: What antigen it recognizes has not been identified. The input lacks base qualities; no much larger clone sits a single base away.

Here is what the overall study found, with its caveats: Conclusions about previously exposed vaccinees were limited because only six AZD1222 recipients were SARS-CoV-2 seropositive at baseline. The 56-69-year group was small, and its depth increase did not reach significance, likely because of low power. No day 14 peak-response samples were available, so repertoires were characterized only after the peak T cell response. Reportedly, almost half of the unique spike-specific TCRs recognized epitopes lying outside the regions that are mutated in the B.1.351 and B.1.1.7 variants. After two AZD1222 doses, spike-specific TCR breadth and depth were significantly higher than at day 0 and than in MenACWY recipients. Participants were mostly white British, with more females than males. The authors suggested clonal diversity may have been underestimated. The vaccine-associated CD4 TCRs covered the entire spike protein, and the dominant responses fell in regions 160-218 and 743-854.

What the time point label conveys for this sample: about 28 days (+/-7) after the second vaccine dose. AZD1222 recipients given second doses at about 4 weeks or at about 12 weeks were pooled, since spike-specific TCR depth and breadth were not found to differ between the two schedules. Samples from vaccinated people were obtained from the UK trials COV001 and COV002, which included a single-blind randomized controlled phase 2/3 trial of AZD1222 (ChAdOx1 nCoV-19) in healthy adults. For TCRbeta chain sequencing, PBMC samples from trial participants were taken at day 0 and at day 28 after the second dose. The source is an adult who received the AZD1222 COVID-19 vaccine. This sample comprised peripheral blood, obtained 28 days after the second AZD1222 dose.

CDR3 reads: CASSEEGLAGGYEQYF. The nucleotide sequence reads TGTGCCAGCAGTGAAGAGGGGCTAGCGGGAGGCTACGAGCAGTACTTC. The chain joins TRBV6-1 to TRBJ2-7; the junction holds 11 bases that match TRBD2. Trimming accounts for 1 base at V and 3 bases at J, while the number of junction bases matched to no gene is 5. From the germline V gene, CDR1 is MNHNS and CDR2 is SASEGT. From cysteine to phenylalanine, the CDR3 is 16 amino acids long. Solely the CDR3 DNA is kept, with 48 bases framed from the first base.